The 13 T cell receptor beta chains below were found in one sample sequenced in a study of blood T cell repertoires in COVID-19. The repertoire was sequenced with immunoSEQ multiplex PCR; TCRdb's copy has only in-frame clones and lacks some. The table lists under 250,000 clones, around 79% of them singletons, with roughly 5.6% in the top ten. Sample: peripheral blood. The receptors derive from a woman aged 40 to 49 with COVID-19, enrolled during active disease.

The chain joins TRBV9 to TRBJ1-2; D gene uncertain. CDR3 size: 12 residues. The V and J ends lost 4 bases and 8 bases respectively, with 12 bases between them. Per germline, CDR1 SGDLS and CDR2 YYNGEE. The CDR3: CASSPDFDGYTF. The CDR3 DNA reads TGTGCCAGCAGCCCGGACTTCGACGGCTACACCTTC. The variable domain in full, completed from reference TRBV9 and TRBJ1-2, reads DSGVTQTPKHLITATGQRVTLRCSPRSGDLSVYWYQQSLDQGLQFLIQYYNGEERAKGNILERFSAQQFPDLHSELNLSSLELGDSALYFCASSPDFDGYTFGSGTRLTVV.

The chain has TRBV29-1 and TRBJ2-7, with 7 bases that match TRBD2. Germline V gene data show CDR1 as SQVTM and CDR2 as ANQGSEA. V lost 5 bases and J lost 0; bases outside the gene matches: 1. The CDR3 has 12 amino acids. CDR3 bases: TGCAGCGTTAGCGGGGACTCCTACGAGCAGTACTTC. It specifies CSVSGDSYEQYF.

V usage is TRBV29-1 and J usage is TRBJ2-5; TRBD2 matches 11 bases. Germline V gene lookup returns CDR1 SQVTM and CDR2 ANQGSEA. V dropped 3 bases and J dropped 2; count of bases not matched to a gene: 5. The CDR3 is made up of 15 amino acids. The CDR3 reads CSVDLRLAGQETQYF. In DNA form, the CDR3 reads TGCAGCGTTGATCTGAGACTAGCGGGACAAGAGACCCAGTACTTC. Full variable domain (remainder filled in from reference TRBV29-1 and TRBJ2-5): SAVISQKPSRDICQRGTSLTIQCQVDSQVTMMFWYRQQPGQSLTLIATANQGSEATYESGFVIDKFPISRPNLTFSTLTVSNMSPEDSSIYLCSVDLRLAGQETQYFGPGTRLLVL.

The CDR3 loop is CASRSLPGDTEAFF. DNA of the CDR3: TGCGCCAGCAGATCCCTGCCAGGGGACACTGAAGCTTTCTTT. The chain joins TRBV5-1 to TRBJ1-1; D perhaps matches TRBD1 (6 bases). This CDR3 region has 14 residues. The V end lost 5 bases, the J end lost 3 bases, and 14 bases lay between the germline ends. Per germline, CDR1 SGHRS and CDR2 YFSETQ.

The chain carries TRBV19 and TRBJ2-1, with no clear D. This CDR3 spans 15 amino acids. CDR1 and CDR2 (germline): LNHDA, SQIVND (reference sequence). The V end was cut by 3 bases, the J end by 6 bases, with 15 bases between. CDR3: CASSMSVGFLNEQFF. CDR3 DNA sequence: TGTGCCAGTAGTATGAGCGTAGGCTTCCTCAATGAGCAGTTCTTC.

J is TRBJ1-1 and V is TRBV12-3 or TRBV12-4; TRBD1 might be the D (5 bases). The germline V and J ends were trimmed by 7 bases and 0 bases, with 9 bases remaining between them. The CDR3 has 13 amino acids. Here the CDR3 reads CASTPTVNTEAFF. CDR3 DNA: TGTGCCAGCACCCCGACAGTGAACACTGAAGCTTTCTTT.

CDR3 residues: CATSDPDSCIYGYTF. For the CDR3, the DNA is TGTGCCACCAGTGATCCGGACAGTTGTATCTATGGCTACACCTTC. The rearrangement joins TRBV24-1 to TRBJ1-2; a weak D match, TRBD1 (6 bases). Trimming stripped 3 bases from V and 4 bases from J, with 14 bases between. Germline V gives CDR1 KGHDR, CDR2 SFDVKD. The CDR3 sequence is 15 residues long.

The genes are TRBV6-5 and TRBJ2-7; TRBD2 might be the D (5 bases). This CDR3 spans 14 amino acids. Trimming removed 2 bases at V and 7 bases at J, with 15 bases between. CDR1 and CDR2 from the germline V gene are MNHEY and SVGAGI. The CDR3 protein is CASSYDELTGEQYF. Written as DNA, the CDR3 is TGTGCCAGCAGTTACGACGAATTGACGGGGGAGCAGTACTTC.

This chain connects TRBV2 to TRBJ1-6; 9 bases are a match to TRBD1. The V segment lost 7 bases and the J segment 6 bases; nucleotides outside the gene matches: 7. The CDR3 spans 15 residues. From germline, CDR1 is SNHLY and CDR2 FYNNEI. This CDR3 is CASTLQGAANSPLHF. CDR3 in DNA: TGTGCCAGCACCCTACAGGGGGCCGCTAATTCACCCCTCCACTTT.

The V and J genes are TRBV5-4 and TRBJ2-3; 11 bases agree with TRBD2. The V gene's germline CDR1 is SGHNT and CDR2 YYREEE (reference sequence). V lost 2 bases to trimming and J lost 0 bases; unmatched junction nucleotides: 5. The CDR3 runs to 17 residues. CDR3 in DNA: TGTGCCAGCAGCTTTCGACTAGCGGGATATAGCACAGATACGCAGTATTTT. This translates into CASSFRLAGYSTDTQYF.

V usage is TRBV6-6 and J usage is TRBJ2-3; perhaps TRBD1 as D (6 bases). V dropped 6 bases and J dropped 0 bases, with 10 bases sitting between them. The germline CDR1 and CDR2 sequences are MNHNY and SVGAGI (reference sequence). The length of the CDR3 is 14 residues. CDR3 in amino acids: CASRQGHSTDTQYF. The CDR3 DNA follows: TGTGCCAGCAGGCAGGGGCATAGCACAGATACGCAGTATTTT.

As DNA, the CDR3 is TGTGCCAGCAGCTTAGGTTTACTTCCAGGGGCTGGGGCCAACGTCCTGACTTTC. Its protein product is CASSLGLLPGAGANVLTF. The V and J genes are TRBV7-6 and TRBJ2-6; a weak D match, TRBD1 (6 bases). Looked up from germline, CDR1 is SGHVS and CDR2 is FNYEAQ. The V and J ends lost 1 base and 2 bases respectively, with 15 bases between them. The CDR3 contains 18 residues. Full variable domain (outside the CDR3, taken from reference TRBV7-6 and TRBJ2-6): GAGVSQSPRYKVTKRGQDVALRCDPISGHVSLYWYRQALGQGPEFLTYFNYEAQQDKSGLPNDRFSAERPEGSISTLTIQRTEQRDSAMYRCASSLGLLPGAGANVLTFGAGSRLTVL.

This clone came up a few times. The chain is built from TRBV7-2 and TRBJ1-1; D gene unclear. Germline V gene sequence: CDR1 SGHTA, CDR2 FQGNSA. The V end lost 4 bases, the J end lost 1 base, and 10 bases lay between the germline ends. CDR3 size: 14 residues. The CDR3 DNA follows: TGTGCCAGCAGCTGGTCCGGGTCGAACACTGAAGCTTTCTTT. Protein product: CASSWSGSNTEAFF.